The next 22 T cell receptor beta chains were all read from a single sample in a study of CD8 T cells in Susac syndrome. The authors reverse transcribed roughly 0.5 to 1 ug RNA with random hexamers. TCRdb independently ran MiXCR on the immunoSEQ multiplex PCR reads; one entry per CDR3 protein. Of about 140,000 distinct CDR3 sequences listed, roughly 94% are singletons. Sequenced: CD4+ T cells from PBMCs. The source of these receptors is a human donor with Susac syndrome.

The CDR3 here is CASSPKRVGTEAFF. The CDR3 nucleotides are TGTGCCAGCAGCCCGAAGAGAGTAGGGACTGAAGCTTTCTTT. The chain has TRBV16 and TRBJ1-1, with D unclear. This CDR3 has 14 residues. V was trimmed by 4 bases and J by 5 bases, leaving 14 bases between them. CDR1 KGHSY and CDR2 FQNENV come from the germline V gene.

The genes are TRBV3-1 and TRBJ2-6; no clear D. This CDR3 is built from 16 residues. Germline CDR1 is LGHDT and CDR2 is YNNKEL (reference sequence). V was cut by 3 bases and J by 0 bases, with 9 bases left in between. The CDR3 DNA is TGTGCCAGCAGCCACCGAACAGTCTCTGGGGCCAACGTCCTGACTTTC. This translates into CASSHRTVSGANVLTF.

In this sample, this clonotype turned up once. The J gene is TRBJ1-2, the V gene TRBV25-1; D may be TRBD1 (5 bases). CDR1 MGHDK and CDR2 SYGVNS come from the germline V gene. V lost 4 bases to trimming and J lost 2 bases, with 8 bases between them. The CDR3 is made up of 13 amino acids. The CDR3 spells CASSAYRNYGYTF. The CDR3 DNA reads TGTGCCAGCAGTGCGTACAGGAACTATGGCTACACCTTC.

V and J are TRBV20-1 and TRBJ1-6; maybe TRBD1 (5 bases). V was trimmed by 1 base and J by 5 bases, leaving 9 bases between them. The CDR3 is 14 amino acids. CDR1 is DFQATT, CDR2 SNEGSKA, per germline (reference sequence). As DNA, the CDR3 is TGCAGTGCTAGAGTCGGAGGGGATAATTCACCCCTCCACTTT. It yields the protein CSARVGGDNSPLHF.

This clonotype was counted a single time. This chain connects TRBV3-1 to TRBJ2-7; D is perhaps TRBD2 (6 bases). The germline gives CDR1 LGHDT, CDR2 YNNKEL (reference sequence). V was trimmed by 9 bases and J by 1 base, leaving 13 bases between them. This CDR3 is 13 amino acids long. The CDR3 nucleotides are TGTGCCAGTTCGAGTAGCGGTTCCTACGAGCAGTACTTC. It codes for CASSSSGSYEQYF.

This chain links TRBV20-1 with TRBJ1-2; no clear D gene. From germline, CDR1 is DFQATT and CDR2 SNEGSKA (reference sequence). The CDR3 runs 13 residues. V dropped 3 bases and J dropped 2 bases, with 10 bases sitting between them. The CDR3 nucleotides read TGCAGTGCTAGTTTGTCGCAGAACTATGGCTACACCTTC. Translation gives CSASLSQNYGYTF.

The CDR3 here is CASSLQVSEQTTEAFF. DNA of the CDR3: TGCGCCAGCAGCTTGCAAGTTTCGGAGCAGACCACTGAAGCTTTCTTT. The chain employs TRBV5-1 and TRBJ1-1; D remains unclear. The CDR3 consists of 16 residues. V dropped 1 base and J dropped 4 bases, with 17 bases sitting between them. CDR1 and CDR2 from the germline V gene are SGHRS and YFSETQ.

The rearrangement uses TRBV5-1 and TRBJ2-1, with no clear D. Germline CDR1 SGHRS, CDR2 YFSETQ. The CDR3 length is 13 residues. V lost 3 bases and J 4 bases, leaving 8 bases between the germline ends. CDR3 nucleotide sequence: TGCGCCAGCAGCTCCGGGCCTTACAATGAGCAGTTCTTC. As protein: CASSSGPYNEQFF.

The rearrangement uses TRBV15 and TRBJ1-4; TRBD1 matches 7 bases. The germline V gene encodes CDR1 LNHNV and CDR2 YYDKDF (reference sequence). V was pared by 0 bases and J by 10 bases, with 8 bases of the junction left unmatched. The CDR3 has 15 amino acids. Here the CDR3 reads CATSRDNRDSGKLFF. The CDR3 DNA is TGTGCCACCAGCAGAGATAACAGGGACAGTGGAAAACTGTTTTTT.

The gene calls are TRBV12-3 or TRBV12-4 and TRBJ2-7; D is unresolved. The CDR3 sequence is 14 residues long. Trimming took 2 bases from V and 3 from J, leaving 11 bases between them. The CDR3 here is CASSLLLSSYEQYF. The DNA for the CDR3 is TGTGCCAGCAGTTTACTCCTTTCCAGCTACGAGCAGTACTTC.

This clonotype appeared once. J is TRBJ2-5 and V is TRBV20-1; no clear D. This CDR3 spans 11 amino acids. The germline gives CDR1 DFQATT, CDR2 SNEGSKA (reference sequence). V gave up 7 bases and J gave up 5 bases, with 11 bases separating them. CDR3 sequence reads: CSGNKAETQYF. In nucleotides, the CDR3 is TGCAGTGGGAATAAGGCGGAGACCCAGTACTTC.

This clonotype has a single count. The chain couples TRBV6-5 to TRBJ2-2; D is uncertain. Trimming removed 7 bases from V and 5 bases from J, with 11 bases in between. CDR1 is MNHEY and CDR2 is SVGAGI in the germline V gene. The CDR3 is made up of 13 amino acids. The CDR3 DNA reads as TGTGCCAGCACCGGATATCAGACCGGGGAGCTGTTTTTT. Translated: CASTGYQTGELFF.

The genes are TRBV28 and TRBJ1-2; a possible D gene is TRBD1 (5 bases). The CDR3 loop spans 14 amino acids. In germline, CDR1 is MDHEN, CDR2 SYDVKM. Trimming stripped 8 bases from V and 2 bases from J, with 15 bases between. Here the CDR3 DNA reads TGTGCCAGCCGACACCCTGACAGAAACTATGGCTACACCTTC. Translated: CASRHPDRNYGYTF.

This chain joins TRBV7-9 and TRBJ2-1, with 7 bases matching TRBD2. This CDR3 has 17 amino acids. Germline lookup yields CDR1 SEHNR and CDR2 FQNEAQ (reference sequence). V dropped 5 bases and J dropped 8; count of bases not matched to a gene: 18. This CDR3 reads CASSPREGWAPPDEQFF. In nucleotides, the CDR3 is TGTGCCAGCAGCCCCAGGGAGGGATGGGCCCCTCCCGATGAGCAGTTCTTC.

The chain uses TRBV7-3 and TRBJ1-1; D not certain. V lost 5 bases and J lost 1, with 14 bases in between. Germline V gene lookup returns CDR1 SGHTA and CDR2 FQGTGA. CDR3 size: 15 residues. CDR3 loop: CASSLYGVQNTEAFF. The CDR3, as DNA: TGTGCCAGCAGCCTGTACGGAGTACAGAACACTGAAGCTTTCTTT.

The V and J genes are TRBV12-3 or TRBV12-4 and TRBJ1-1; 10 nucleotides match TRBD1. V shed 7 bases and J 6 bases; nucleotides not matched to a gene: 5. The length of the CDR3 is 13 residues. The DNA of the CDR3 is TGTGCCAGCACTAGACAGGGGGCAGCTGAAGCTTTCTTT. Translated: CASTRQGAAEAFF.

V is TRBV7-6 and J is TRBJ1-1, with 7 positions matching TRBD1. The CDR3 loop spans 15 amino acids. The germline CDR1 and CDR2 sequences are SGHVS and FNYEAQ. J lost 5 bases, V lost 5 bases, and 11 bases had no gene match. The CDR3 sequence is CASSAPRTGGTEAFF. CDR3 DNA: TGTGCCAGCAGCGCACCCCGGACAGGTGGAACTGAAGCTTTCTTT. Full variable domain (rest looked up from reference TRBV7-6 and TRBJ1-1): GAGVSQSPRYKVTKRGQDVALRCDPISGHVSLYWYRQALGQGPEFLTYFNYEAQQDKSGLPNDRFSAERPEGSISTLTIQRTEQRDSAMYRCASSAPRTGGTEAFFGQGTRLTVV.

V is TRBV2 and J is TRBJ2-6; D uncertain. Germline CDR1 SNHLY, CDR2 FYNNEI. This CDR3 comprises 14 residues. V dropped 7 bases and J dropped 1 base, with 8 bases sitting between them. The DNA for the CDR3 is TGTGCCAGCAAGGAATGGTCTGGGGCCAACGTCCTGACTTTC. It is translated as CASKEWSGANVLTF.

V is TRBV15 and J is TRBJ2-6; 10 bases are shared with TRBD1. CDR1 is LNHNV and CDR2 is YYDKDF in the germline V gene (reference sequence). J lost 0 bases, V lost 9 bases, and 5 bases had no gene match. The CDR3 consists of 16 residues. The CDR3 loop is CATTTGGNSGANVLTF. The CDR3 bases are TGTGCCACTACGACAGGGGGCAACTCTGGGGCCAACGTCCTGACTTTC.

This clonotype has only one observation. V and J are TRBV20-1 and TRBJ1-1, with D possibly TRBD1 on 5 matching bases. Trimming left V 4 bases short and J 4 bases short, with 16 bases between. Germline CDR1 DFQATT, CDR2 SNEGSKA (reference sequence). The CDR3 spans 14 residues. As DNA, the CDR3 is TGCAGTGCTATGAGACGCTCGGGGCGCACTGAAGCTTTCTTT. Its translation is CSAMRRSGRTEAFF.

The chain employs TRBV3-1 and TRBJ1-2; possible D gene TRBD1, 6 bases. The CDR3 loop spans 15 amino acids. Trimming took off 4 bases at V and 4 bases at J, with 16 bases between the two ends. Germline V gives CDR1 LGHDT, CDR2 YNNKEL (reference sequence). The CDR3 DNA is TGTGCCAGCAGCCCCCGGCAGGGGTCCTCCTATGGCTACACCTTC. Translated: CASSPRQGSSYGYTF.

The chain employs TRBV7-2 and TRBJ2-1, with D hard to call. Germline V gene lookup returns CDR1 SGHTA and CDR2 FQGNSA. The CDR3 consists of 13 residues. The germline V and J ends were trimmed by 4 bases and 3 bases, with 7 bases remaining between them. For the CDR3, the DNA is TGTGCCAGCAGCTCCAGTCGCTACAATGAGCAGTTCTTC. The encoded protein is CASSSSRYNEQFF.